The rows below give T cell receptor beta chains drawn from one sample of a study of cytomegalovirus exposure and HLA in healthy donors. Clones were sequenced by immunoSEQ multiplex PCR, and TCRdb holds only the in-frame ones, with some missing. The sample has 200,000 to 250,000 clones; approximately 82% are singletons. The specimen was PBMCs. The receptors stem from a woman between 40 and 50 years old in good health and CMV-seronegative. Both conserved end residues are part of each CDR3. D genes are given only for firm matches. Size values are once, few and many counts, or a class for expanded clones, and some rows have none.

d_call | j_call | clone_size | v_call | cdr3_aa | cdr3_nt
TRBD1 | TRBJ2-3 | . | TRBV7-4 | CASSQTGCTDTQYF | TGTGCCAGCAGCCAGACAGGGTGCACAGATACGCAGTATTTT
TRBD2 | TRBJ2-7 | . | TRBV29-1 | CSVTGDYSYEQYF | TGCAGCGTTACGGGGGACTACTCCTACGAGCAGTACTTC
. | TRBJ2-3 | . | TRBV4-2 | CASSQDSADTQYF | TGTGCCAGCAGCCAAGATTCCGCAGATACGCAGTATTTT
TRBD1 | TRBJ1-5 | . | TRBV19 | CASGTGAQPQHF | TGTGCCAGTGGAACAGGGGCGCAGCCCCAGCATTTT
. | TRBJ1-1 | . | TRBV11-2 | CASSLTENTEAFF | TGTGCCAGCAGCTTAACAGAGAACACTGAAGCTTTCTTT
TRBD1 | TRBJ2-7 | few | TRBV19 | CASRHRDRGEQYF | TGTGCCAGTCGACACCGGGACAGGGGCGAGCAGTACTTC
TRBD1 | TRBJ1-5 | . | TRBV7-8 | CASSSAGGGQPQHF | TGTGCCAGCAGCTCCGCAGGGGGCGGTCAGCCCCAGCATTTT
. | TRBJ1-1 | once | TRBV9 | CASSVALRAEAFF | TGTGCCAGCAGCGTAGCCTTACGGGCTGAAGCTTTCTTT
. | TRBJ1-2 | . | TRBV19 | CASRSLDISLKAVGYTF | TGTGCCAGTAGGAGTTTGGACATCTCCCTGAAGGCGGTTGGCTACACCTTC
. | TRBJ2-2 | . | TRBV18 | CASSPKGVVGELFF | TGTGCCAGCTCACCTAAGGGGGTCGTCGGGGAGCTGTTTTTT
. | TRBJ2-5 | once | TRBV5-6 | CASSFQGIGQTQETQYF | TGTGCCAGCAGCTTTCAGGGGATAGGACAGACTCAAGAGACCCAGTACTTC
. | TRBJ1-6 | once | TRBV12-5 | CASGTQGDNSPLHF | TGTGCTAGTGGAACACAGGGAGATAATTCACCCCTCCACTTT
. | TRBJ1-5 | . | TRBV20-1 | CSARDSQPQHF | TGCAGTGCTAGAGACTCTCAGCCCCAGCATTTT
. | TRBJ1-1 | . | TRBV2 | CASRNRASNTEAFF | TGTGCCAGCAGGAACAGGGCATCGAACACTGAAGCTTTCTTT